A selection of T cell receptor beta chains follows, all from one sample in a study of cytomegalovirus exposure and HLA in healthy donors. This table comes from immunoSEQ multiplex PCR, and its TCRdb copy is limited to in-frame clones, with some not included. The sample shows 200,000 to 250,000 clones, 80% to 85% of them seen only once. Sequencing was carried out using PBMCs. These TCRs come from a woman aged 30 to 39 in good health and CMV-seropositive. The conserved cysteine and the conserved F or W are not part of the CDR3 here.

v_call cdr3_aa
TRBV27 ASSPGQGRLLDNEQF
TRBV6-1 ATGSTRNLYGYT
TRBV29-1 SGETETYGYT
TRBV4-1 ASSQIAGEGTDTQY
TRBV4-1 ASSHGLAGGGEQF
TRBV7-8 ASRPGANSNQPQH
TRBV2 ASTPEPGGSGNTIY
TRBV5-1 ASSWLAGAQETQY
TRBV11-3 ASSFGRDTEAF
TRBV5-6 ASSYLTDSWRGDTQY
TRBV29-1 SVSGLAAHNEQF
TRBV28 ASSLIQMNTEAF
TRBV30 AGSQGVVDAF
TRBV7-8 ASSFPGLAGFYEQY
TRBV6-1 ASRSTEQPQH
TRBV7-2 ATSELPYEQY
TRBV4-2 ASSQTGGVDTQY
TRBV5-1 ASSLARGNTEAF
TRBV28 ASAVPSGNTIY
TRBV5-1 ASSFNGLNYEQY
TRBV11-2 ASSSLGGRYNEQF
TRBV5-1 ASSSAYDEAF